The subject of this entry is one TCR beta chain. Its antigen is not identified. The sample belongs to a study of blood T cells in healthy people across ages. This CDR3 has 16 residues. Study-level findings and limits: Unknown donor CMV status possibly confounded expanded clonotype changes. Donors of long life had a larger count of naive CD4+ cells and greater diversity than aged donors.

For the second PCR, which ran for about 7 to 11 cycles, a sample-barcoded 5' primer and a J-beta primer mix were used. One entry per CDR3 protein results from TCRdb running MiXCR on the 5' RACE reads. Of 1.5 million to 2 million distinct CDR3 sequences listed, roughly 50% were seen once; the top ten hold about 2.1%. Each sample had at least 6 million PBMCs isolated. The material sequenced was blood. The chain links TRBV12-3 or TRBV12-4 to TRBJ2-5; D remains ambiguous. The J call is in doubt because the DNA end fits TRBJ2-1 better. The TCR sequence derives from a woman aged 40 to 49 in good health. DNA of the CDR3: TGTGCCAGCAGTTTATTGGTCAGGAGTGAAAAAGAGACCCAGTTCTTC. Encoded protein: CASSLLVRSEKETQFF.